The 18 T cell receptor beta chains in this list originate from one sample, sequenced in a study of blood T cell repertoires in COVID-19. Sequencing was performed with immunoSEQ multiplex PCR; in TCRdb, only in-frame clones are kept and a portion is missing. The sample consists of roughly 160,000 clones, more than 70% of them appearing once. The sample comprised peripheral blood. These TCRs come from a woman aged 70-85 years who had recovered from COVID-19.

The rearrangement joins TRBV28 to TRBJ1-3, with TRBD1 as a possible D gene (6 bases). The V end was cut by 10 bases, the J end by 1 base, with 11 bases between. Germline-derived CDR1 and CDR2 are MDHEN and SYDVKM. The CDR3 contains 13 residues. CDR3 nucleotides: TGTGCCACTCCGGACAGATCTGGAAACACCATATATTTT. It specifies CATPDRSGNTIYF. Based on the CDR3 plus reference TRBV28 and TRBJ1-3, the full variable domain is DVKVTQSSRYLVKRTGEKVFLECVQDMDHENMFWYRQDPGLGLRLIYFSYDVKMKEKGDIPEGYSVSREKKERFSLILESASTNQTSMYLCATPDRSGNTIYFGEGSWLTVV.

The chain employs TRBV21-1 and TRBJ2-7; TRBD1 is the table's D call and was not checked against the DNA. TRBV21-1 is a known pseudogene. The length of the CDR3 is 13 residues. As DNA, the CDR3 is TGTGCCAGCAGCCCCCGGACAGGGTTGGAGCAGTACTTC. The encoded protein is CASSPRTGLEQYF.

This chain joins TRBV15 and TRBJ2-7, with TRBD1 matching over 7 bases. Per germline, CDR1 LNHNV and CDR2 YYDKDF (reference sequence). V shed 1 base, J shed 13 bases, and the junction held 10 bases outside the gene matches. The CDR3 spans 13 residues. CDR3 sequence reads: CATSRGGRQGYYF. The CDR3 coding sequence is TGTGCCACCAGCAGAGGAGGCAGACAGGGTTATTACTTC.

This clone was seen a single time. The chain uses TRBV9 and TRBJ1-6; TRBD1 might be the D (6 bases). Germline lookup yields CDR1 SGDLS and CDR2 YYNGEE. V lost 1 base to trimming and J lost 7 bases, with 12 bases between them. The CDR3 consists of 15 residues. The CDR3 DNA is TGTGCCAGCAGCGTACGCGGGGGCGGGAATTCACCCCTCCACTTT. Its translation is CASSVRGGGNSPLHF.

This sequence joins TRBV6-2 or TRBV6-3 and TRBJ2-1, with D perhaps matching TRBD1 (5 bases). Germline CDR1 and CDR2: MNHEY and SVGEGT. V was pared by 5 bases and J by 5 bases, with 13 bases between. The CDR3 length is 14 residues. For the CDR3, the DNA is TGTGCCAGCAGTAGGGAACCACAGGACAATGAGCAGTTCTTC. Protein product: CASSREPQDNEQFF.

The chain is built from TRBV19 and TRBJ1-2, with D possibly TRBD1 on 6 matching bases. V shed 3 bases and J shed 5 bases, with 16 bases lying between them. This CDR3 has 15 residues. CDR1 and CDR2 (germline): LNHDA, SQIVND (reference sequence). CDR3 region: CASSIGMAGAYGYTF. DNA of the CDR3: TGTGCCAGTAGTATTGGCATGGCGGGGGCTTATGGCTACACCTTC.

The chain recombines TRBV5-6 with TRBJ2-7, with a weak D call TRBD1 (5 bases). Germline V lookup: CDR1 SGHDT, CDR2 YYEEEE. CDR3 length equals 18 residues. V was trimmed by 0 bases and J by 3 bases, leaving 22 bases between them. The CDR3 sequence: CASSLGQGNPFPRYEQYF. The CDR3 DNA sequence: TGTGCCAGCAGCTTGGGGCAGGGCAACCCTTTTCCCCGCTACGAGCAGTACTTC.

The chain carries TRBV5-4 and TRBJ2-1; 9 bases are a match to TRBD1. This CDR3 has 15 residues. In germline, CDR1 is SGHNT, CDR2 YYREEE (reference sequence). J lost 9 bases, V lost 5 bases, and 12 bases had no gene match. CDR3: CASRWGTGREGEQFF. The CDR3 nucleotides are TGTGCCAGCAGGTGGGGGACAGGGAGAGAGGGTGAGCAGTTCTTC.

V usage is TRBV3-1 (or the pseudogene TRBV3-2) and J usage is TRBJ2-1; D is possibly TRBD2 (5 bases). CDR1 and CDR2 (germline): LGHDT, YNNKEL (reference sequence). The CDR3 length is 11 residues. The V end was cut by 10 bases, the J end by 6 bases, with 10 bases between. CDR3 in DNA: TGTGCCACTCGGGGTTTCAATGAGCAGTTCTTC. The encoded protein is CATRGFNEQFF.

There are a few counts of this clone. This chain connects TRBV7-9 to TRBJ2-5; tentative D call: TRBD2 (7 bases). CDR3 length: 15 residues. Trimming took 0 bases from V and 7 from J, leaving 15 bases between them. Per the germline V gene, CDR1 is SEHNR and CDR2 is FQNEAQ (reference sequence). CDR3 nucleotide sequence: TGTGCCAGCAGCTTAGCTCGAGGACTAGGGGGGACCCAGTACTTC. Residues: CASSLARGLGGTQYF. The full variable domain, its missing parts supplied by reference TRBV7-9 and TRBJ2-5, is DTGVSQNPRHKITKRGQNVTFRCDPISEHNRLYWYRQTLGQGPEFLTYFQNEAQLEKSRLLSDRFSAERPKGSFSTLEIQRTEQGDSAMYLCASSLARGLGGTQYFGPGTRLLVL.

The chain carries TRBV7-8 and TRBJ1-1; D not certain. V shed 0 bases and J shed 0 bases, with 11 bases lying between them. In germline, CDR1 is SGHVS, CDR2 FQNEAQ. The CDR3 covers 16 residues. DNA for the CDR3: TGTGCCAGCAGCTTAGCCACAGTGACGGTGAACACTGAAGCTTTCTTT. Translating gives CASSLATVTVNTEAFF. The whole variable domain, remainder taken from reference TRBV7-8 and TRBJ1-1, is GAGVSQSPRYKVAKRGQDVALRCDPISGHVSLFWYQQALGQGPEFLTYFQNEAQLDKSGLPSDRFFAERPEGSVSTLKIQRTQQEDSAVYLCASSLATVTVNTEAFFGQGTRLTVV.

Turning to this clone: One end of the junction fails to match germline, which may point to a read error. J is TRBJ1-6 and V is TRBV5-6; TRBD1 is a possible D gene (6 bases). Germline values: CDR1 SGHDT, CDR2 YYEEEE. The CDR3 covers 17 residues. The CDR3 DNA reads TGTGCCCGCAGCTTCGCGGGGGCGGGGGGGGTCGGATCACCCCTCCACTTT. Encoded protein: CARSFAGAGGVGSPLHF.

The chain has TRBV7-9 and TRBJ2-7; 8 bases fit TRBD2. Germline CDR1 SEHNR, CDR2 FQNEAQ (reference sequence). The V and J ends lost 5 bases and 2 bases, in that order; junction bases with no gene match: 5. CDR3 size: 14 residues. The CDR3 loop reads CASSPGLAAYEQYF. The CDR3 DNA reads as TGTGCCAGCAGCCCCGGACTAGCCGCCTACGAGCAGTACTTC.

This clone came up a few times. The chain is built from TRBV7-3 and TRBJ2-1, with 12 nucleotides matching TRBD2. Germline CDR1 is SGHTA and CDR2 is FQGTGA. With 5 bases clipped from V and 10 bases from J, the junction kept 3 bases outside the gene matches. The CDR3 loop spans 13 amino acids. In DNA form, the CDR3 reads TGTGCCAGCAGCCCCGGACTAGCGGGGGAGCAGTTCTTC. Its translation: CASSPGLAGEQFF.

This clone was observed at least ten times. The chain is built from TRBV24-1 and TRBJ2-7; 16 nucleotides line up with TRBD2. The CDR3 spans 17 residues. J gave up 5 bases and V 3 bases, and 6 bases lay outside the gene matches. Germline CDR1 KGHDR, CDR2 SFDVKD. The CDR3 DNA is TGTGCCACCAGTGATCCCGGGACTAGCGGGAGGGCCAACGAGCAGTACTTC. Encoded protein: CATSDPGTSGRANEQYF.

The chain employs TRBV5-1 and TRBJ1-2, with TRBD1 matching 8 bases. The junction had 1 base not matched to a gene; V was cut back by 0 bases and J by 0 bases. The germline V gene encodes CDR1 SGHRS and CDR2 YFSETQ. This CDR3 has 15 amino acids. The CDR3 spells CASSLGQGSNYGYTF. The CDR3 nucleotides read TGCGCCAGCAGCTTGGGACAGGGGTCTAACTATGGCTACACCTTC. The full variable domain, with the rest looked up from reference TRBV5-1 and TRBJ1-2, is KAGVTQTPRYLIKTRGQQVTLSCSPISGHRSVSWYQQTPGQGLQFLFEYFSETQRNKGNFPGRFSGRQFSNSRSEMNVSTLELGDSALYLCASSLGQGSNYGYTFGSGTRLTVV.

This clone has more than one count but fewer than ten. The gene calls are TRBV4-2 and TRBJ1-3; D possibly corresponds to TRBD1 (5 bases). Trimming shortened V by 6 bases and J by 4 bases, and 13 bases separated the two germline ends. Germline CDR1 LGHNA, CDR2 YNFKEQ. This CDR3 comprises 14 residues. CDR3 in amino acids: CASRFGGEGNTIYF. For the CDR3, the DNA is TGTGCCAGCAGATTCGGGGGAGAGGGAAACACCATATATTTT.

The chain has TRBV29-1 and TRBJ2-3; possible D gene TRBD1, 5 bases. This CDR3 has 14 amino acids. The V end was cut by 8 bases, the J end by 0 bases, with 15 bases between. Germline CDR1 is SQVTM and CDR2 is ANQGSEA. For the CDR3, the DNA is TGCAGCTCCCAGTCAGGGCCTAGCACAGATACGCAGTATTTT. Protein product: CSSQSGPSTDTQYF.